What follows are 14 T cell receptor beta chains derived from one specimen sequenced in a study of yellow fever vaccine responses in identical twins. Via MiXCR, TCRdb re-called the RT-PCR reads, giving one row per CDR3 protein. This table holds about 660 distinct CDR3 sequences, approximately 80% found once. Sequenced material: T cells from blood (PBMCs), unsorted or a sorted subset (not recorded which), taken before or after yellow fever vaccination (not recorded which). The receptors were gathered from a female donor who received the yellow fever vaccine.

The gene calls are TRBV28 and TRBJ2-7, with D possibly matching TRBD2 (5 bases). Germline CDR1 reads MDHEN; CDR2 reads SYDVKM. CDR3 length equals 14 residues. V was cut by 6 bases and J by 4 bases, with 16 bases left in between. The CDR3 spells CASRDGGPLYEQYF. The CDR3 DNA reads as TGTGCCAGCAGAGACGGAGGCCCCCTTTACGAGCAGTACTTC. The complete variable domain, with remaining parts taken from reference TRBV28 and TRBJ2-7, reads DVKVTQSSRYLVKRTGEKVFLECVQDMDHENMFWYRQDPGLGLRLIYFSYDVKMKEKGDIPEGYSVSREKKERFSLILESASTNQTSMYLCASRDGGPLYEQYFGPGTRLTVT.

The chain couples TRBV14 to TRBJ2-7, with 8 bases fitting TRBD2. V trimming: 1 base; J trimming: 2 bases; junction bases outside the gene matches: 1. The CDR3 has 14 amino acids. The germline gives CDR1 SGHDN, CDR2 FVKESK. The CDR3 loop reads CASSQGGLAYEQYF. In nucleotides, the CDR3 is TGTGCCAGCAGCCAAGGGGGACTAGCCTACGAGCAGTACTTC.

The rearrangement links TRBV4-2 to TRBJ1-2; tentative D call: TRBD1 (6 bases). Trimming stripped 4 bases from V and 3 bases from J, with 15 bases between. This CDR3 contains 15 residues. The germline CDR1 and CDR2 sequences are LGHNA and YNFKEQ. Here the CDR3 reads CASSPGGDTHYGYTF. DNA for the CDR3: TGTGCCAGCAGCCCTGGCGGGGACACCCACTATGGCTACACCTTC.

This rearrangement joins TRBV6-2 or TRBV6-3 to TRBJ2-3; weak D call: TRBD1 (6 bases). This CDR3 spans 17 amino acids. V was trimmed by 3 bases and J by 0 bases, leaving 16 bases between them. Germline CDR1 and CDR2: MNHEY and SVGEGT. The CDR3 DNA reads TGTGCCAGCAGTTATTCCGGGACATACAGTAGCACAGATACGCAGTATTTT. Its protein product is CASSYSGTYSSTDTQYF.

The chain carries TRBV4-1 and TRBJ2-7; D perhaps matches TRBD2 (5 bases). Trimming pared 0 bases from V and 3 bases from J, leaving 12 bases between. This CDR3 spans 15 amino acids. Germline values: CDR1 MGHRA, CDR2 YSYEKL. As DNA, the CDR3 is TGCGCCAGCAGCCAAGATAGAGGGAGTGTCTACGAGCAGTACTTC. Translated: CASSQDRGSVYEQYF.

This clonotype has just one count. The gene calls are TRBV27 and TRBJ2-3, with no clear D. Trimming took 4 bases from V and 3 from J, leaving 8 bases between them. CDR1 MNHEY and CDR2 SMNVEV come from the germline V gene (reference sequence). There are 13 residues in the CDR3. In DNA form, the CDR3 reads TGTGCCAGCAGTTGGCAGGTGACAGATACGCAGTATTTT. Its translation is CASSWQVTDTQYF.

This chain joins TRBV10-1 and TRBJ2-1, with 15 nucleotides matching TRBD2. The CDR3 runs 17 residues. CDR1 WNHNN and CDR2 SYGVQD come from the germline V gene (reference sequence). With V trimmed by 3 bases and J by 10 bases, 10 bases remained unmatched. The CDR3 DNA reads as TGCGCCAGCAGTGACAGAGGACTAGCGGGGGGGCTCATCGAGCAGTTCTTC. This encodes CASSDRGLAGGLIEQFF.

The gene calls are TRBV19 and TRBJ2-1, with TRBD2 matching 11 bases. The CDR3 sequence is 16 residues long. In germline, CDR1 is LNHDA, CDR2 SQIVND (reference sequence). The V segment lost 3 bases and the J segment 7 bases; nucleotides outside the gene matches: 8. CDR3 DNA: TGTGCCAGTAGTATCAGACTGGGACTAGCGGAAAATGAGCAGTTCTTC. Translating gives CASSIRLGLAENEQFF. Variable domain in full (rest from reference TRBV19 and TRBJ2-1): DGGITQSPKYLFRKEGQNVTLSCEQNLNHDAMYWYRQDPGQGLRLIYYSQIVNDFQKGDIAEGYSVSREKKESFPLTVTSAQKNPTAFYLCASSIRLGLAENEQFFGPGTRLTVL.

Only a few counts were recorded for this clonotype. V usage is TRBV6-2 or TRBV6-3 and J usage is TRBJ1-1, with D tentatively TRBD1 (6 bases). CDR3 length: 14 residues. V was clipped by 2 bases and J by 5 bases, with 12 bases between them. CDR1 is MNHEY, CDR2 SVGEGT, per germline. The CDR3 coding sequence is TGTGCCAGCAGTTACAGGGGGAGGGCAACTGAAGCTTTCTTT. Translation: CASSYRGRATEAFF.

The CDR3 region is CASSLLPLPNGEQYV. In DNA form, the CDR3 reads TGTGCCAGCAGTTTATTACCCCTCCCAAATGGCGAGCAGTACGTC. The chain carries TRBV12-3 or TRBV12-4 and TRBJ2-7, with D hard to call. V was shortened by 2 bases and J by 6 bases, with 17 bases between the two germline ends. This CDR3 has 15 amino acids.

This sequence joins TRBV7-3 and TRBJ2-1; D perhaps matches TRBD1 (6 bases). Between the trimmed V and J ends, which lost 5 bases and 4 bases, there was a span of 18 bases. Germline CDR1 reads SGHTA; CDR2 reads FQGTGA. The CDR3 length is 16 residues. The CDR3 loop reads CASSPSGQHSYNEQFF. As DNA, the CDR3 is TGTGCCAGCAGCCCCTCCGGACAGCACTCTTACAATGAGCAGTTCTTC.

The chain links TRBV4-3 to TRBJ2-1, with 12 bases identical to TRBD2. Germline CDR1 is LGHNA and CDR2 is YSLEER. V trimming: 4 bases; J trimming: 4 bases; junction bases outside the gene matches: 5. This CDR3 is 16 amino acids long. CDR3 bases: TGCGCCAGCAGCCGAGAGACTAGCGGGGGATACAATGAGCAGTTCTTC. Translated, it gives CASSRETSGGYNEQFF.

This clonotype was picked up one time. The genes are TRBV3-1 and TRBJ2-7, with TRBD2 matching over 14 bases. Unmatched junction bases numbered 11, after V lost 8 bases and J lost 5 bases. This CDR3 comprises 16 residues. Looked up from germline, CDR1 is LGHDT and CDR2 is YNNKEL (reference sequence). This CDR3 is CASEGRRLAGGHEQYF. The DNA of the CDR3 is TGTGCCAGCGAGGGACGTAGACTAGCGGGAGGGCACGAGCAGTACTTC.

In DNA form, the CDR3 reads TGTGCCAGCAGCTATTTTGCATGGACCCAGTACTTC. Translating gives CASSYFAWTQYF. The chain joins TRBV7-6 to TRBJ2-5; D is undetermined. Germline V lookup: CDR1 SGHVS, CDR2 FNYEAQ. This CDR3 has 12 residues. V gave up 4 bases and J gave up 7 bases, with 10 bases separating them.